The present T cell receptor (beta chain) was sequenced within a study of blood T cell repertoires in COVID-19. Study information: The samples span acute and convalescent COVID-19 from the United States, Italy and Spain. PBMCs, B-cell-depleted T cells, or T cells were the source of the cDNA or gDNA that made up the material.

Seattle cases were enrolled at active infection and followed longitudinally. A word on this clone: Given a much more abundant clone one base away, this may be a read error.

Trimming cost V 7 bases and J 2 bases; bases outside gene matches: 5. This CDR3 is built from 15 residues. Germline CDR1 is SGHKS and CDR2 is YYEKEE (reference sequence). Per the study methods: Cell counts per sample came from amplifying reference gene primers. Clones were read by immunoSEQ multiplex PCR, and TCRdb kept only the in-frame ones, dropping some. Clonal size and the V and J genes are those of that table, whereas D and trimming came from the DNA. The repertoire includes nearly 250,000 clones, 86% of them detected once, and over 5.5% sits in the top ten. The genes are TRBV5-5 and TRBJ2-3, with 12 positions matching TRBD2. This TCR derives from an elderly woman with COVID-19, enrolled during active disease. Sequencing used peripheral blood. CDR3 loop: CASGTSGGTTDTQYF. CDR3 DNA: TGTGCCAGCGGCACTAGCGGGGGGACCACAGATACGCAGTATTTT. The whole variable domain, remainder taken from reference TRBV5-5 and TRBJ2-3, is DAGVTQSPTHLIKTRGQQVTLRCSPISGHKSVSWYQQVLGQGPQFIFQYYEKEERGRGNFPDRFSARQFPNYSSELNVNALLLGDSALYLCASGTSGGTTDTQYFGPGTRLTVL.